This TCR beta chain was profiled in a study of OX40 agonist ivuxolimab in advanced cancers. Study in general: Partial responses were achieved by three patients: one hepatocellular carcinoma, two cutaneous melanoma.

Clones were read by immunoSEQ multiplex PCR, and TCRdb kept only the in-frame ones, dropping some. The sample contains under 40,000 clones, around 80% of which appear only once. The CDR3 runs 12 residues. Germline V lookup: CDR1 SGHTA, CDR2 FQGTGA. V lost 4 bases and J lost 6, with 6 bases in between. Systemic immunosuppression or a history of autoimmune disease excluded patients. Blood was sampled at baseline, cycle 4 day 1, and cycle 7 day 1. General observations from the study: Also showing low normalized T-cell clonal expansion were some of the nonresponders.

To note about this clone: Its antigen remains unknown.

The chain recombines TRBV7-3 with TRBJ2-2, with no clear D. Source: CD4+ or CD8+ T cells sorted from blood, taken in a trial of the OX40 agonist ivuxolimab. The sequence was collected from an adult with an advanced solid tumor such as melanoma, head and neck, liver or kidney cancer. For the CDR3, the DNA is TGTGCCAGCAGCTCTTCCCCCGGGGAGCTGTTTTTT. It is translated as CASSSSPGELFF.